This T cell receptor beta chain was found in a study of T cell responses to AZD1222 COVID-19 vaccine. Overall study findings and caveats: Donors, mostly white British, included more females; clonal diversity was possibly underestimated.

Comment on this clone: Its antigen is not known.

Produced via immunoSEQ multiplex PCR; TCRdb's table is partial and in-frame only. The profile shows 120,000 to 150,000 clones, less than 95% of them singletons. The CDR3 is 16 residues long. The germline V gene encodes CDR1 SGHRS and CDR2 YFSETQ. With V trimmed by 1 base and J by 5 bases, 6 bases remained unmatched. The origin of this receptor is an adult in good health. The chain has TRBV5-1 and TRBJ2-1, with 10 bases fitting TRBD2. The sequenced sample was peripheral blood, obtained on day 0 of AZD1222 vaccination. The CDR3 is CASSLYGLAVDNEQFF. Written as DNA, the CDR3 is TGCGCCAGCAGCTTGTACGGACTAGCGGTAGACAATGAGCAGTTCTTC.